The present entry profiles one TCR beta chain with its context. Its antigen remains unidentified. The data were taken from a study of T-cell memory formation after mild COVID-19. Study in general: Largely, the TCR clusters proved donor specific.

Study-wide findings and caveats: Researchers report contracting CD4+ clones mostly in CM and EM, with CD8+ clones in EMRA. There was a balanced CD4/CD8 profile in clones contracting day 15 to 85, and later expanders leaned CD4+. Pre-infection memory held some responding clones, suggesting pre-existing cross-reactive T cells responded.

This CDR3 spans 11 amino acids. V was trimmed by 7 bases and J by 4 bases, leaving 7 bases between them. CDR1 and CDR2 (germline): MNHNS, SASEGT. Via MiXCR, TCRdb re-called the 5' RACE reads, giving one row per CDR3 protein. The repertoire holds over 400,000 distinct CDR3 sequences, 23% seen once, with roughly 14% in the top ten. The V gene is TRBV6-1, the J gene TRBJ1-2; D is ambiguous. Specimen: PBMCs or a T cell subset sorted from them (not recorded which). The clonotype was recovered from an adult woman who had mild COVID-19 (a few samples of this study predate the infection). Cell type and time point are not known. In DNA form, the CDR3 reads TGTGCCAGCACAGGCGCCTATGGCTACACCTTC. Translating it yields CASTGAYGYTF.